A selection of T cell receptor beta chains follows, all from one sample in a study of T-cell reconstitution after alpha-beta-depleted transplantation in children. TCRdb re-derived calls from the PCR reads in MiXCR, one entry per CDR3 protein. The table shows a few hundred thousand distinct CDR3 sequences, with over 9% occurring only once. This specimen was PBMCs, taken before TCRalphabeta/CD19-depleted stem cell transplant. These receptors all stem from a boy less than two years old with acute myeloid leukemia, due to receive a stem cell transplant. The CDR3 runs from the conserved cysteine through the conserved F or W. Each record gives: V gene, clone size, J gene, D gene, CDR3 DNA, CDR3 protein. D genes are given only for firm matches. Only part of the rows carry a size: once, few, many, or a class if the clone is expanded.

V gene: TRBV29-1; clone size: many; J gene: TRBJ2-7; D gene: NA; CDR3 DNA: TGCAGCGTTGCAAGGCGGCAATCCTACGAGCAGTACTTC; CDR3 protein: CSVARRQSYEQYF
V gene: TRBV20-1; clone size: NA; J gene: TRBJ2-7; D gene: NA; CDR3 DNA: TGCAGTGCTAGGCGAGGGGCGAGGGAGCAGTACTTC; CDR3 protein: CSARRGAREQYF
V gene: TRBV4-2; clone size: many; J gene: TRBJ1-5; D gene: NA; CDR3 DNA: TGTGCCAGCAGCCAAGAGGGGGGGGGATACAATCAGCCCCAGCATTTT; CDR3 protein: CASSQEGGGYNQPQHF
V gene: TRBV24-1; clone size: few; J gene: TRBJ2-7; D gene: TRBD2; CDR3 DNA: TGTGCCACCAGTGATAGAACTGGGACTAGCGGGAGTAGGTACGAGCAGTACTTC; CDR3 protein: CATSDRTGTSGSRYEQYF
V gene: TRBV30; clone size: NA; J gene: TRBJ1-2; D gene: NA; CDR3 DNA: TGTGCCTGGAGCCCGGGACCCTATGGCTACACCTTC; CDR3 protein: CAWSPGPYGYTF
V gene: TRBV4-2; clone size: NA; J gene: TRBJ2-2; D gene: TRBD2; CDR3 DNA: TGTGCCAGCAGCACCGGGACTAGCGGGGGGCTACCCTTAGGGACCGGGGAGCTGTTTTTT; CDR3 protein: CASSTGTSGGLPLGTGELFF
V gene: TRBV7-2; clone size: once; J gene: TRBJ2-3; D gene: TRBD2; CDR3 DNA: TGTGCCAGCAGCTATCTAGCGGCCGGTGGAGATACGCAGTATTTT; CDR3 protein: CASSYLAAGGDTQYF
V gene: TRBV6-1; clone size: NA; J gene: TRBJ2-2; D gene: NA; CDR3 DNA: TGTGCCAGCATTGAGGGATTTTGGACCGGGGAGCTGTTTTTT; CDR3 protein: CASIEGFWTGELFF
V gene: TRBV5-1; clone size: many; J gene: TRBJ1-2; D gene: NA; CDR3 DNA: TGCGCCAGCAGCTTGGACTTACCTACCTATGGCTACACCTTC; CDR3 protein: CASSLDLPTYGYTF
V gene: TRBV29-1; clone size: few; J gene: TRBJ2-3; D gene: TRBD2; CDR3 DNA: TGCAGCGTCCGCCCCAACGGGGGGACAGATACGCAGTATTTT; CDR3 protein: CSVRPNGGTDTQYF
V gene: TRBV12-3/TRBV12-4; clone size: NA; J gene: TRBJ2-1; D gene: TRBD2; CDR3 DNA: TGTGCCAGCCGTAGACTAGCGGGAGACAATGAGCAGTTCTTC; CDR3 protein: CASRRLAGDNEQFF
V gene: TRBV20-1; clone size: many; J gene: TRBJ2-5; D gene: NA; CDR3 DNA: TGCAGTGCTAGATATAGCTGGGGCCCATGGGCAGAGACCCAGTACTTC; CDR3 protein: CSARYSWGPWAETQYF
V gene: TRBV6-1; clone size: many; J gene: TRBJ2-2; D gene: NA; CDR3 DNA: TGTGCCAGCTCCCTTATCCGACGGAGATCCGGGGAGCTGTTTTTT; CDR3 protein: CASSLIRRRSGELFF
V gene: TRBV20-1; clone size: many; J gene: TRBJ1-6; D gene: NA; CDR3 DNA: TGCAGTGCGAAGGGTGATTCACCCCTCCACTTT; CDR3 protein: CSAKGDSPLHF